A single sample is the source of the 9 T cell receptor beta chains below, sequenced in a study of cytomegalovirus exposure and HLA in healthy donors. Primers included in the PCR were 60 Vbeta and 13 Jbeta primers. Sequenced by immunoSEQ multiplex PCR; TCRdb stores in-frame clones only, minus some. The sample has 55,000 to 70,000 clones; 65% to 75% are singletons. Specimen: PBMCs. The source of these receptors is a woman aged 55-70 years in good health and CMV-seropositive.

On this clone: An end of the junction does not agree with germline; a read error may underlie this. This sequence joins TRBV11-3 and TRBJ2-7, with a tentative D call TRBD1 (6 bases). Germline V CDR1 and CDR2: SGHNT, YENEEA. CDR3 length: 15 residues. In nucleotides, the CDR3 is TGTGCCAGCAGCCTAGAGGCAGGGGATTCCTACGAGCAGTACTTC. It is translated as CASSLEAGDSYEQYF.

This sequence joins TRBV6-5 and TRBJ2-1, with a tentative D call TRBD1 (6 bases). Germline V gives CDR1 MNHEY, CDR2 SVGAGI. The CDR3 runs to 13 residues. Trimming removed 6 bases from V and 6 bases from J, with 12 bases in between. The CDR3 DNA reads as TGTGCCAGCAGCCCGCTACAGGGCAATGAGCAGTTCTTC. It codes for CASSPLQGNEQFF.

The chain is built from TRBV2 and TRBJ2-7; 8 bases align to TRBD2. Germline V gene data show CDR1 as SNHLY and CDR2 as FYNNEI. This CDR3 is 15 amino acids long. V was pared by 3 bases and J by 2 bases, with 6 bases of the junction left unmatched. The CDR3 region is CASSDLSGTPYEQYF. Here the CDR3 DNA reads TGTGCCAGCAGTGACCTTAGCGGGACCCCCTACGAGCAGTACTTC.

In this sample, this clone turned up a few times. V usage is TRBV25-1 and J usage is TRBJ1-4; the match to TRBD1 covers 7 bases. Looked up from germline, CDR1 is MGHDK and CDR2 is SYGVNS. CDR3 length equals 16 residues. Trimming removed 4 bases from V and 0 bases from J; junction bases left unmatched: 5. CDR3 protein: CASSGQGSPTNEKLFF. CDR3 in DNA: TGTGCCAGCAGTGGACAGGGTAGCCCAACTAATGAAAAACTGTTTTTT.

The V gene is TRBV4-1, the J gene TRBJ1-3, with 10 bases that match TRBD1. The CDR3 loop spans 18 amino acids. Germline-derived CDR1 and CDR2 are MGHRA and YSYEKL. Germline trimming cut 1 base from V and 4 bases from J; bases unmatched to any gene: 10. Here the CDR3 reads CASSQASWDRGSGNTIYF. The DNA of the CDR3 is TGCGCCAGCAGCCAAGCGAGTTGGGACAGGGGATCAGGAAACACCATATATTTT.

As DNA, the CDR3 is TGTGCCTGGAGTATCGGGACTACCAAGCAGTACTTC. Translated, it gives CAWSIGTTKQYF. The chain is built from TRBV30 and TRBJ2-7, with TRBD2 identical over 7 bases. Trimming removed 2 bases from V and 8 bases from J; junction bases left unmatched: 6. The CDR3 runs 12 residues. Germline CDR1 and CDR2: GTSNPN and SVGIG (reference sequence). The whole variable domain, filled in from reference TRBV30 and TRBJ2-7, reads SQTIHQWPATLVQPVGSPLSLECTVEGTSNPNLYWYRQAAGRGLQLLFYSVGIGQISSEVPQNLSASRPQDRQFILSSKKLLLSDSGFYLCAWSIGTTKQYFGPGTRLTVT.

The rearrangement joins TRBV10-1 to TRBJ1-2; D is uncertain. The CDR3 is 13 residues long. The V and J ends lost 1 base and 8 bases respectively, with 11 bases between them. Per the germline V gene, CDR1 is WNHNN and CDR2 is SYGVQD (reference sequence). The CDR3 here is CASSELVTGGYTF. DNA of the CDR3: TGCGCCAGCAGTGAGTTGGTTACGGGGGGCTACACCTTC.

Note on this clone: Because it lacks the conserved phenylalanine or tryptophan at the end, this CDR3 is likely a read error. This sequence joins TRBV7-2 and TRBJ1-4, with D maybe TRBD1 (6 bases). V was shortened by 5 bases and J by 8 bases, with 18 bases between the two germline ends. The CDR3 sequence is 15 residues long. The germline gives CDR1 SGHTA, CDR2 FQGNSA. Here the CDR3 DNA reads TGTGCCAGCAGCGCCGCTACAGGGAAAAGCGAAAAACTGTTTGTT. Translation: CASSAATGKSEKLFV.

The CDR3 DNA sequence: TGTGCCAGCAGCTCCGGGCAGCGGGGGGCCCAAGAGACCCAGTACTTC. This sequence encodes CASSSGQRGAQETQYF. The V gene is TRBV5-4, the J gene TRBJ2-5; 9 bases map to TRBD2. V was pared by 3 bases and J by 1 base, with 7 bases of the junction left unmatched. The CDR3 contains 16 residues. Looked up from germline, CDR1 is SGHNT and CDR2 is YYREEE (reference sequence).